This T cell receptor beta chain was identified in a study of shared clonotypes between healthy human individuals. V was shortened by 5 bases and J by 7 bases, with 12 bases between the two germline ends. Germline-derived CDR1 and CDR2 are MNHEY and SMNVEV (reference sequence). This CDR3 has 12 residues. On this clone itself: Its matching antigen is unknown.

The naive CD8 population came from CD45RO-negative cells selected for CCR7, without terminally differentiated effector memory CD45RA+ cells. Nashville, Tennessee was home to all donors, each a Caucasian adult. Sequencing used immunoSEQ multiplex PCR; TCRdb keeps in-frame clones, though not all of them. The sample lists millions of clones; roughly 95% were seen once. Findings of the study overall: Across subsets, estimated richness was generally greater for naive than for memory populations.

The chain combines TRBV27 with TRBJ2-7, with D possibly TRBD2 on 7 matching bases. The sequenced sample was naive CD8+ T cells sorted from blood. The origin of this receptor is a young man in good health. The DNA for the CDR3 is TGTGCCAGCAGTGCGGGGGCGGATGAGCAGTACTTC. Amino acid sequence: CASSAGADEQYF.